The next 7 T cell receptor beta chains were all read from a single sample in a study of blood T cell repertoires in COVID-19. The table came from immunoSEQ multiplex PCR; TCRdb's copy has only in-frame clones and leaves some out. The repertoire holds some 93,000 clones, roughly 90% seen once, with around a sixth in the top ten. Material: peripheral blood. These receptors came from an elderly woman with acute or convalescent COVID-19.

The chain employs TRBV2 and TRBJ2-5, with a tentative D call TRBD2 (6 bases). Germline lookup yields CDR1 SNHLY and CDR2 FYNNEI. Deletions cut 1 base from V and 6 bases from J, with 15 bases between. This CDR3 is 15 amino acids long. As DNA, the CDR3 is TGTGCCAGCAGTGAAGTGGTGGGCAGCGGGCAGACCCAGTACTTC. Amino acid sequence: CASSEVVGSGQTQYF.

The chain uses TRBV29-1 and TRBJ2-1; D may be TRBD1 (8 bases). The CDR3 has 12 residues. Per germline, CDR1 SQVTM and CDR2 ANQGSEA. The CDR3 DNA reads as TGCGGCGGGGGACAGGCCGGTCGGGAGCAGTTCTTC. As protein: CGGGQAGREQFF.

The chain carries TRBV19 and TRBJ2-2; a possible D gene is TRBD1 (6 bases). The CDR3 covers 17 residues. The V end lost 3 bases, the J end lost 8 bases, and 22 bases lay between the germline ends. CDR1 is LNHDA and CDR2 is SQIVND in the germline V gene (reference sequence). The CDR3 sequence: CASSMLGQGLHPGELFF. As DNA, the CDR3 is TGTGCCAGTAGTATGTTAGGGCAGGGGCTACACCCTGGGGAGCTGTTTTTT.

This clone was detected a few times. The junction and the germline gene differ at one end; a read error may be behind it. The rearrangement joins TRBV7-7 to TRBJ1-4; D is undetermined. Germline V gene lookup returns CDR1 SSHAT and CDR2 FNYEAQ (reference sequence). This CDR3 contains 13 residues. The CDR3, as DNA: TGTGCTAGCAGCTTAGATGCGGGAGGAAAACTGTTTTTT. Translating it yields CASSLDAGGKLFF.

This chain joins TRBV6-5 and TRBJ1-6; a weak D match, TRBD1 (5 bases). This CDR3 has 15 amino acids. Trimming pared 6 bases from V and 7 bases from J, leaving 16 bases between. CDR1 and CDR2 from the germline V gene are MNHEY and SVGAGI. CDR3 bases: TGTGCCAGCAGCCCCCCGCGGGGCCAGAATTCACCCCTCCACTTT. Protein: CASSPPRGQNSPLHF.

The chain is built from TRBV10-3 and TRBJ2-1; 10 bases line up with TRBD2. Germline lookup yields CDR1 ENHRY and CDR2 SYGVKD. V shed 6 bases and J 9 bases; nucleotides not matched to a gene: 17. This CDR3 region has 17 residues. The CDR3 DNA reads TGTGCCATCAGCCCCGGGGGGAGCGGGGGGGCGCTTGGTGAGCAGTTCTTC. Protein product: CAISPGGSGGALGEQFF.

The chain carries TRBV28 and TRBJ1-5; tentatively, D is TRBD1 (6 bases). The CDR3 is 13 residues long. Trimming removed 6 bases at V and 6 bases at J, with 12 bases between. The germline V gene has CDR1 MDHEN and CDR2 SYDVKM. The CDR3 coding sequence is TGTGCCAGCAGAGACAGGTTTACTCAGCCCCAGCATTTT. Translated: CASRDRFTQPQHF.